Each of the 5 T cell receptor beta chains below was sequenced from the same sample in a study of fetal regulatory T cell absence and autoimmunity. Sequencing used immunoSEQ multiplex PCR; TCRdb keeps in-frame clones, though not all of them. The profile shows 95,000 to 100,000 clones, about two thirds of them singletons. The sample comprised pancreas tissue. These receptors came from a male donor with IPEX syndrome.

The rearrangement links TRBV6-1 to TRBJ2-7; 7 bases align to TRBD2. Trimming at V came to 6 bases and at J to 0 bases, leaving 5 bases not matched to a gene. The length of the CDR3 is 14 residues. Germline loops: CDR1 MNHNS, CDR2 SASEGT. The CDR3 DNA sequence: TGTGCCAGCAGGTCCGGGACTACCTCCTACGAGCAGTACTTC. Amino acid sequence: CASRSGTTSYEQYF.

The J gene is TRBJ2-7, the V gene TRBV2; 7 nucleotides align to TRBD1. The V gene's germline CDR1 is SNHLY and CDR2 FYNNEI. V lost 6 bases, J lost 3 bases, and 11 bases stayed unmatched. The CDR3 sequence is 15 residues long. The chain's CDR3 is CASSATGRKNYEQYF. CDR3 sequence (DNA): TGTGCCAGCAGCGCGACAGGGCGGAAAAACTACGAGCAGTACTTC.

This sequence joins TRBV7-9 and TRBJ2-3; no clear D. The germline CDR1 and CDR2 sequences are SEHNR and FQNEAQ (reference sequence). The CDR3 totals 13 residues. Between the trimmed V and J ends, which lost 1 base and 0 bases, there was a span of 2 bases. CDR3 sequence reads: CASSLDSTDTQYF. CDR3 nucleotide sequence: TGTGCCAGCAGCTTAGACAGCACAGATACGCAGTATTTT. Full variable domain (remainder filled in from reference TRBV7-9 and TRBJ2-3): DTGVSQNPRHKITKRGQNVTFRCDPISEHNRLYWYRQTLGQGPEFLTYFQNEAQLEKSRLLSDRFSAERPKGSFSTLEIQRTEQGDSAMYLCASSLDSTDTQYFGPGTRLTVL.

V gene TRBV6-1 combines with J gene TRBJ2-4; 8 bases match TRBD2. Looked up from germline, CDR1 is MNHNS and CDR2 is SASEGT. The V gene end was trimmed by 2 bases and the J gene end by 10 bases; junction bases not matched to a gene: 10. The CDR3 spans 15 residues. The CDR3 loop reads CASSETGGLLEIQYF. For the CDR3, the DNA is TGTGCCAGCAGTGAAACGGGAGGGCTGTTAGAAATTCAGTACTTC.

The rearrangement uses TRBV6-1 and TRBJ1-5; D is possibly TRBD1 (5 bases). Trimming took 5 bases from V and 0 from J, leaving 11 bases between them. This CDR3 spans 15 amino acids. Germline V gives CDR1 MNHNS, CDR2 SASEGT. The CDR3 loop reads CASSSRDRSNQPQHF. The CDR3, as DNA: TGTGCCAGCAGTTCCCGGGACCGTAGCAATCAGCCCCAGCATTTT.